Listed here is a single T cell receptor (beta chain). This sample was taken from a study of blood T cell repertoires in COVID-19. Sequenced by immunoSEQ multiplex PCR; TCRdb stores in-frame clones only, minus some. The repertoire holds a few hundred thousand clones, with 88% as singletons. CDR1 is ENHRY, CDR2 SYGVKD, per germline. Trimming removed 7 bases at V and 0 bases at J, with 8 bases between. CDR3 size: 13 residues. Sequenced: peripheral blood. This rearrangement joins TRBV10-3 to TRBJ2-3; no firm D call. This receptor was taken from a man aged 60 to 69 who had recovered from COVID-19. The CDR3 coding sequence is TGTGCCATCAAGGAACAGAGCACAGATACGCAGTATTTT. Its translation: CAIKEQSTDTQYF.